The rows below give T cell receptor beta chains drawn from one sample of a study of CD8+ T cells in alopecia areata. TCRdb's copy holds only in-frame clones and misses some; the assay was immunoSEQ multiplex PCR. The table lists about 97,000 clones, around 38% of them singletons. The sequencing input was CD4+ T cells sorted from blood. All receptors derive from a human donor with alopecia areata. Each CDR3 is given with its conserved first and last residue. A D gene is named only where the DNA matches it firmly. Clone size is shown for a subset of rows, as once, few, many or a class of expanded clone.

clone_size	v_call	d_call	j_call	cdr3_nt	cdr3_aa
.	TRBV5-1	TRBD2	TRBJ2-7	TGCGCCAGCAGCTGGGGTACTAGCGGATCCTACGAGCAGTACTTC	CASSWGTSGSYEQYF
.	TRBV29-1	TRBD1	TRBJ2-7	TGCAGCGTTGGGACAGGGCCCTCCTACGAGCAGTACTTC	CSVGTGPSYEQYF
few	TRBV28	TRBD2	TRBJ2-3	TGTGCCAGCAGTTTATTGAGCGGGGGCCGGGGAGATACGCAGTATTTT	CASSLLSGGRGDTQYF
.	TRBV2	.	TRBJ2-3	TGTGCCAGCAGTGTTGGTGAGGGCCGAAATACGCAGTATTTT	CASSVGEGRNTQYF
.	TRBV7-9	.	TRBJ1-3	TGTGCCAGCAGCTTGATCCAAGGAAACACCATATATTTT	CASSLIQGNTIYF
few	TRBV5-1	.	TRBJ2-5	TGCGCCAGCAGCTTGGGCAGAGGAGAGACCCAGTACTTC	CASSLGRGETQYF
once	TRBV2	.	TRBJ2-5	TGTGCCAGCAGTGAGGGGTTATCAGAGACCCAGTACTTC	CASSEGLSETQYF
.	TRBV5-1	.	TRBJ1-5	TGCGCCAGCAGCGTCGACAGTAGCAATCAGCCCCAGCATTTT	CASSVDSSNQPQHF
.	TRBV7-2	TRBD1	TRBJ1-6	TGTGCCAGCAGCTTAAGACAGGGGACTTCACCCCTCCACTTT	CASSLRQGTSPLHF
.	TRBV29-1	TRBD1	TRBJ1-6	TGCAGCGTTGGGACAGGGGGAAATTCACCCCTCCACTTT	CSVGTGGNSPLHF
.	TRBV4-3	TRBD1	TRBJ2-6	TGCGCCAGCAGCCAGTACACCGGGACAGGGATGTCTGGGGCCAACGTCCTGACTTTC	CASSQYTGTGMSGANVLTF
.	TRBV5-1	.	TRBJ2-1	TGCGCCAGCAGCTTGGGGGACACGAGGAATGAGCAGTTCTTC	CASSLGDTRNEQFF
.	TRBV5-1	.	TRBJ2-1	TGCGCCAGCAGCTTGGTGGCAGAGGTTTACAATGAGCAGTTCTTC	CASSLVAEVYNEQFF
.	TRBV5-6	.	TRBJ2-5	TGTGCCAGCAGCTTAGAAGAGACCCAGTACTTC	CASSLEETQYF
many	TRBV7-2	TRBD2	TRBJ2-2	TGTGCCAGCAGCTTATACGGGGGGGACACCGGGGAGCTGTTTTTT	CASSLYGGDTGELFF
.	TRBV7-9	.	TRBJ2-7	TGTGCCAGCAGCTTATTAGCGGCAACCTACGAGCAGTACTTC	CASSLLAATYEQYF
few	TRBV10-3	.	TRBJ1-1	TGTGCCATCAGTGATCAGGCTATGAACACTGAAGCTTTCTTT	CAISDQAMNTEAFF
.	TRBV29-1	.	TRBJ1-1	TGCAGCGTTGTGCAGGTTGGGGGCACTGAAGCTTTCTTT	CSVVQVGGTEAFF
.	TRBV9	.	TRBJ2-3	TGTGCCAGCAGCGCCCTACTACCCACTTACACAGATACGCAGTATTTT	CASSALLPTYTDTQYF
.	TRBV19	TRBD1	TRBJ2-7	TGTGCCAGTAGACAAGACAGGGGACCCTACGAGCAGTACTTC	CASRQDRGPYEQYF
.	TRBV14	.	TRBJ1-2	TGTGCCAGCAGCCAGGATCGTAACTATGGCTACACCTTC	CASSQDRNYGYTF
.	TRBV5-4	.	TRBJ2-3	TGTGCCAGCAGCTTGTCGCGGGCAGATACGCAGTATTTT	CASSLSRADTQYF
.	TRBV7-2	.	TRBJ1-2	TGTGCCAGCAGCTTCCGAGGAGGGCCAGCACGTGGCTACACCTTC	CASSFRGGPARGYTF
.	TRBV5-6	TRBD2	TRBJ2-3	TGTGCCAGCAGCTCCTTCTGGGGCGGGGGATCCACGAATACGCAGTATTTT	CASSSFWGGGSTNTQYF
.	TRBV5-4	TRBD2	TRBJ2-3	TGTGCCAGCAGCTTACGGACTAGCGGGATGGATACGCAGTATTTT	CASSLRTSGMDTQYF
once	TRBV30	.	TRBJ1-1	TGTGCCTGGAGTGCCAGGGCGACTGAAGCTTTCTTT	CAWSARATEAFF
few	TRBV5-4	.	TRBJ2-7	TGTGCCAGCAGCTTGGGCAGTACGGGGATAGTCTCCTACGAGCAGTACTTC	CASSLGSTGIVSYEQYF
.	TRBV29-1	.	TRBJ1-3	TGCAGCGCGGCGGACACCGGAAACACCATATATTTT	CSAADTGNTIYF
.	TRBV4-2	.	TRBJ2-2	TGTGCCAGCAGCCATTCTGACTTAGTCTTGGCAGGGAACACCGGGGAGCTGTTTTTT	CASSHSDLVLAGNTGELFF
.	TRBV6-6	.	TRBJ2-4	TGTGCCAGCAGCCGGAATGAGGGGGGCAAAAACATTCAGTACTTC	CASSRNEGGKNIQYF
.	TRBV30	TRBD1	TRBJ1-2	TGTGCCTGGAGCCCGACAGGGAGCTATGGCTACACCTTC	CAWSPTGSYGYTF
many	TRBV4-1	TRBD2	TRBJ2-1	TGCGCCAGCAGCCAAGATCTTTTTGGTCTACTAGCGGGATCGAGTGAGCAGTTCTTC	CASSQDLFGLLAGSSEQFF
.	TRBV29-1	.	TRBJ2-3	TGCAGCGTTGTGCAGATTTATCGGTCAGATACGCAGTATTTT	CSVVQIYRSDTQYF
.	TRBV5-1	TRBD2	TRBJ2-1	TGCGCCAGCAGCTTGGGAGTACTAGCGGGGGAAAATGAGCAGTTCTTC	CASSLGVLAGENEQFF
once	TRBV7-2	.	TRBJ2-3	TGTGCCAGCAGCTTAGGACATATTCCAGATACGCAGTATTTT	CASSLGHIPDTQYF
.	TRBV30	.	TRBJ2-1	TGTGCCTGGGCAATCGACGGACAGACCTTTAATGAGCAGTTCTTC	CAWAIDGQTFNEQFF
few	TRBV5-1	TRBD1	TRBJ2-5	TGCGCCAGCAGCGAGGGGACAGCACAAGAGACCCAGTACTTC	CASSEGTAQETQYF
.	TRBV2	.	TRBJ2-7	TGTGCCAGCAGTGTTCGGGGAGATGAGCAGTACTTC	CASSVRGDEQYF
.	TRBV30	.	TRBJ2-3	TGTGCCTTGACAGGAGTTAGCACAGATACGCAGTATTTT	CALTGVSTDTQYF
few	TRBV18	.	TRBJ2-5	TGTGCCAGCTCACCATTAGGGGAGACCCAGTACTTC	CASSPLGETQYF
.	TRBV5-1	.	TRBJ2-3	TGCGCCAGCAGCTTAGGCCGTTTTCGAGATACGCAGTATTTT	CASSLGRFRDTQYF
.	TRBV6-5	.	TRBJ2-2	TGTGCCAGCAGCCGACCCCGCAGCGGCACCGGGGAGCTGTTTTTT	CASSRPRSGTGELFF
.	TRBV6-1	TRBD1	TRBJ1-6	TGTGCCAGCAGTGTACAGGGGGTTAGTTCACCCCTCCACTTT	CASSVQGVSSPLHF
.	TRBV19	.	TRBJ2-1	TGTGCCAGTAGAGGCGGGACCTACAATGAGCAGTTCTTC	CASRGGTYNEQFF
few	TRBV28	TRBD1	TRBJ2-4	TGTGCCAGCAGTTTCAGGGGGAACATTCAGTACTTC	CASSFRGNIQYF